These 11 T cell receptor beta chains share one sample of origin, sequenced in a study of radiation and T cells in renal cell carcinoma. As to treatment: 15 Gy SBRT to primary tumor, nephrectomy 4 weeks later. Data came from immunoSEQ multiplex PCR; TCRdb stores just in-frame clones and leaves some out. Seen here are approximately 14,000 clones, 64% observed once, and the top ten hold around 27%. The source was tumor tissue, collected from a patient whose treatment included radiotherapy and nephrectomy. Receptors originate from a woman between 70 and 85 years old with renal cell carcinoma.

The chain is built from TRBV29-1 and TRBJ1-2; D uncertain. Germline assignment: CDR1 SQVTM and CDR2 ANQGSEA. V lost 1 base to trimming and J lost 4 bases, with 16 bases between them. The CDR3 consists of 15 residues. CDR3 amino acids: CSVEGATSTLYGYTF. In DNA, the CDR3 is TGCAGCGTTGAAGGGGCGACGAGTACTCTCTATGGCTACACCTTC.

The chain links TRBV10-3 to TRBJ1-5, with a weak D call TRBD1 (6 bases). The ends were cut back, 4 bases at V and 1 base at J, with 8 bases in the middle. Germline values: CDR1 ENHRY, CDR2 SYGVKD. The CDR3 covers 14 residues. CDR3 in DNA: TGTGCCATCAGTGGCACAGGGAGCAATCAGCCCCAGCATTTT. Its protein product is CAISGTGSNQPQHF.

This clone was seen a handful of times. This sequence joins TRBV21-1 and TRBJ2-3; TRBD2 is the table's D call and was not checked against the DNA. TRBV21-1 is listed as a pseudogene. This CDR3 comprises 13 residues. The chain's CDR3 is CAPPRRTADTQYF. The CDR3 region has the DNA TGTGCCCCCCCCCGGAGGACTGCAGATACGCAGTATTTT.

A few counts support this clone. V and J are TRBV19 and TRBJ2-3; weak D call: TRBD1 (6 bases). The CDR3 loop spans 14 amino acids. V lost 4 bases and J 1 base, leaving 9 bases between the germline ends. Germline lookup yields CDR1 LNHDA and CDR2 SQIVND (reference sequence). The CDR3 spells CASSSKGGTDTQYF. The DNA for the CDR3 is TGTGCCAGTAGTAGTAAGGGGGGCACAGATACGCAGTATTTT.

This clone was seen repeatedly, ten times or more. The V call is TRBV19, the J call TRBJ2-1, with TRBD1 as a possible D gene (5 bases). From germline, CDR1 is LNHDA and CDR2 SQIVND (reference sequence). The CDR3 spans 14 residues. The germline V and J ends were trimmed by 1 base and 5 bases, with 9 bases remaining between them. The CDR3 nucleotides read TGTGCCAGTAGTATAGTAACAGGTCACAATGAGCAGTTCTTC. Encoded protein: CASSIVTGHNEQFF.

The chain has TRBV6-4 and TRBJ1-5, with D possibly matching TRBD1 (6 bases). With 4 bases removed from V and 4 bases from J, the gap between germline ends came to 14 bases. In germline, CDR1 is MRHNA, CDR2 SNTAGT. This CDR3 comprises 15 residues. The CDR3 is CASSANAGTNQPQHF. Here the CDR3 DNA reads TGTGCCAGCAGTGCAAATGCCGGGACAAATCAGCCCCAGCATTTT.

The chain carries TRBV19 and TRBJ1-3; D remains ambiguous. Looked up from germline, CDR1 is LNHDA and CDR2 is SQIVND (reference sequence). This CDR3 contains 13 residues. V gave up 7 bases and J gave up 2 bases, with 9 bases separating them. CDR3: CASTRTAGNTIYF. The CDR3 DNA reads as TGTGCCAGTACCAGGACGGCTGGAAACACCATATATTTT.

This clone was seen a handful of times. This chain's CDR3 is CASSPVRTGGNNEQFF. CDR3 DNA sequence: TGTGCCAGCAGCCCCGTGCGGACAGGGGGGAACAATGAGCAGTTCTTC. V and J are TRBV7-2 and TRBJ2-1, with 10 bases fitting TRBD1. This CDR3 has 16 residues. The germline V gene has CDR1 SGHTA and CDR2 FQGNSA. With 5 bases clipped from V and 5 bases from J, the junction kept 9 bases outside the gene matches.

The V and J genes are TRBV2 and TRBJ2-7, with 10 bases lining up with TRBD1. Losses at the gene ends were 9 bases for V and 4 bases for J; bases not matched to a gene: 6. Germline V gene lookup returns CDR1 SNHLY and CDR2 FYNNEI. CDR3 length equals 13 residues. DNA of the CDR3: TGTGCCAGTGACCGGGACAGGGGATACGAGCAGTACTTC. Encoded protein: CASDRDRGYEQYF.

The chain couples TRBV7-6 to TRBJ2-3; a weak D match, TRBD2 (5 bases). V was pared by 5 bases and J by 0 bases, with 12 bases between. CDR1 and CDR2 from the germline V gene are SGHVS and FNYEAQ. CDR3 size: 15 residues. CDR3 sequence: CASSRASWSTDTQYF. The CDR3 nucleotides read TGTGCCAGCAGCCGGGCTAGCTGGAGCACAGATACGCAGTATTTT.

The chain links TRBV4-1 to TRBJ2-1; 10 positions match TRBD2. From germline, CDR1 is MGHRA and CDR2 YSYEKL. V lost 4 bases to trimming and J lost 4 bases; unmatched junction nucleotides: 4. CDR3 length: 15 amino acids. The CDR3 coding sequence is TGCGCCAGCAGCCCCGGACTAGCGGATTACAATGAGCAGTTCTTC. Translating it yields CASSPGLADYNEQFF.